The source of this TCR beta chain is a study of shared clonotypes between healthy human individuals. As for this clone: What it binds is unknown.

Genomic DNA (from each subset) was split evenly across several immunoSEQ plates. When replicate PCRs were run on sorted subsets, they used around 0.2 ug DNA, about 30,000 T cell genomes. Sequencing used immunoSEQ multiplex PCR; TCRdb keeps in-frame clones, though not all of them. The sample records about 380,000 clones, 96% being singletons. Study-wide results and limits: Clonotype sharing across a few donors was observed for around 5.1% of naive CD4 clonotypes. Generally, naive subsets (rather than memory subsets) showed larger estimated richness.

The sample taken for sequencing was memory CD8+ T cells sorted from blood. Indicated subset: CD45RO+ cells pooled with CCR7-negative TemRA cells. This receptor was taken from a man younger than 45 in good health.

The CDR3 protein is CASSLGGSLSSYNEQFF. CDR3 DNA: TGTGCCAGCAGCTTGGGAGGGTCCCTGAGCTCCTACAATGAGCAGTTCTTC. This chain uses TRBV5-4 with TRBJ2-1; a possible D gene is TRBD2 (5 bases). Trimming pared 0 bases from V and 0 bases from J, leaving 13 bases between. The V gene's germline CDR1 is SGHNT and CDR2 YYREEE (reference sequence). The CDR3 totals 17 residues.